These 16 T cell receptor beta chains originate from one sample sequenced in a study of blood T cell repertoires in COVID-19 (dated by TCRdb to about 2020). The method was the immunoSEQ multiplex PCR assay. TCRdb limited this immuneACCESS table to in-frame rearrangements with V and J called. A share of clones is missing; checked studies link under half to unresolved V genes, and the rest is unexplained. In all, the sample holds roughly 120,000 clones, and 85% to 90% of those were seen once. The ten largest clones represent around 1.1% of the sample. The sample taken for sequencing was peripheral blood. These receptors came from a human donor in a cohort sampled during active COVID-19.

Here the CDR3 DNA reads TGTGCCAGCACGCTACGGGGGGCTTTCTTT. Translating gives CASTLRGAFF. The chain recombines TRBV12-3 or TRBV12-4 with TRBJ1-1; D perhaps matches TRBD1 (5 bases). The CDR3 covers 10 residues. Trimming left V 7 bases short and J 11 bases short, with 11 bases between.

About this clone itself: The junction and the germline gene differ at one end; a read error may be behind it. The sample has other DNA sequences that encode this CDR3 too. The gene calls are TRBV6-2 or TRBV6-3 and TRBJ1-2; no reliable D call. Germline CDR1 MNHEY, CDR2 SVGEGT. The CDR3 is 16 residues long. This CDR3 reads CASRPPRRERNYGYTF. CDR3 in DNA: TGTGCCAGCAGACCTCCCCGTCGGGAGCGGAACTACGGCTACACCTTC.

This clone showed up just once. V usage is TRBV3-1 (or the pseudogene TRBV3-2) and J usage is TRBJ1-3, with D possibly matching TRBD1 (5 bases). There are 15 residues in the CDR3. Trimming removed 3 bases at V and 0 bases at J, with 9 bases between. Germline loops: CDR1 LGHDT, CDR2 YNNKEL (reference sequence). CDR3 coding DNA: TGTGCCAGCAGCCAGGGGGGATACTCTGGAAACACCATATATTTT. It is translated as CASSQGGYSGNTIYF.

The chain couples TRBV6-2 or TRBV6-3 to TRBJ2-5, with 16 bases that match TRBD2. Unmatched junction bases numbered 16, after V lost 4 bases and J lost 5 bases. Germline V CDR1 and CDR2: MNHEY, SVGEGT. The CDR3 has 20 amino acids. CDR3 nucleotide sequence: TGTGCCAGCAGTTCGGGACCCACCGGGACTAGCGGGAGGGCTCGGGAGACCCAGTACTTC. The encoded protein is CASSSGPTGTSGRARETQYF.

This clone was seen just once. The genes are TRBV24-1 and TRBJ1-2, with 7 nucleotides matching TRBD1. This CDR3 has 15 amino acids. V dropped 1 base and J dropped 6; count of bases not matched to a gene: 7. In germline, CDR1 is KGHDR, CDR2 SFDVKD. For the CDR3, the DNA is TGTGCCACCAGTGATTTAACAGGGGAAGAAAATGGCTACACCTTC. It encodes CATSDLTGEENGYTF.

Written as DNA, the CDR3 is TGTGCCAGCAGCTTAGAGGCTGGGGCAGGGGCCTCCTCTGGGGCCAACGTCCTGACTTTC. This sequence encodes CASSLEAGAGASSGANVLTF. The gene calls are TRBV7-4 and TRBJ2-6; a weak D match, TRBD1 (6 bases). Per the germline V gene, CDR1 is SGHVT and CDR2 is SQSDAQ. V lost 1 base to trimming and J lost 0 bases, with 19 bases between them. CDR3 length: 20 residues.

This chain connects TRBV7-3 to TRBJ2-1; D not resolved. Trimming left V 1 base short and J 15 bases short, with 13 bases between. The CDR3 loop spans 12 amino acids. CDR1 is SGHTA and CDR2 is FQGTGA in the germline V gene. The CDR3 coding sequence is TGTGCCAGCAGCTTAAATCTAGGTCCTCTGTTCTTC. It is translated as CASSLNLGPLFF.

The chain couples TRBV7-3 to TRBJ2-2, with 12 bases identical to TRBD2. Germline lookup yields CDR1 SGHTA and CDR2 FQGTGA. Losses at the gene ends were 5 bases for V and 6 bases for J; bases not matched to a gene: 7. The CDR3 runs 16 residues. DNA of the CDR3: TGTGCCAGCAGCCCTCGGACTAGCGGGGCCCCCGGGGAGCTGTTTTTT. As protein: CASSPRTSGAPGELFF.

This clone appeared a few times. This rearrangement joins TRBV5-1 to TRBJ1-3; 7 bases align to TRBD1. J was trimmed by 3 bases and V by 8 bases; bases with no gene match: 8. The CDR3 is 14 residues long. The germline V gene has CDR1 SGHRS and CDR2 YFSETQ. In nucleotides, the CDR3 is TGCGCCAGTAGGGGGCAGGTTGGTGGAAACACCATATATTTT. It encodes CASRGQVGGNTIYF.

V gene TRBV5-6 combines with J gene TRBJ2-5; 7 bases line up with TRBD1. The CDR3 totals 13 residues. Germline lookup yields CDR1 SGHDT and CDR2 YYEEEE. The V and J ends lost 4 bases and 5 bases, in that order; junction bases with no gene match: 5. The CDR3 coding sequence is TGTGCCAGCAGCATCGGGACAGAGGAGACCCAGTACTTC. Translated, it gives CASSIGTEETQYF.

CDR3 protein: CASSLKEVGEQYF. CDR3 nucleotide sequence: TGCGCCAGCAGCTTGAAAGAGGTAGGCGAGCAGTACTTC. The chain carries TRBV5-1 and TRBJ2-7, with D unresolved. Trimming removed 1 base from V and 6 bases from J, with 11 bases in between. The CDR3 is 13 residues long. Germline V gene data show CDR1 as SGHRS and CDR2 as YFSETQ.

The chain has TRBV21-1 and TRBJ2-3; the D call of TRBD2 is as the table states it, not checked on the DNA. TRBV21-1 is reported as a pseudogene. The CDR3 covers 17 residues. The CDR3 DNA reads as TGTGCCAGCAGCACACATGCTAGCGGATTAAGCACAGATACGCAGTATTTT. This sequence encodes CASSTHASGLSTDTQYF.

The V gene is TRBV3-1 (or the pseudogene TRBV3-2), the J gene TRBJ2-3, with 7 bases fitting TRBD2. V lost 1 base and J lost 2; bases outside the gene matches: 9. The CDR3 consists of 17 residues. Germline CDR1 reads LGHDT; CDR2 reads YNNKEL (reference sequence). For the CDR3, the DNA is TGTGCCAGCAGCCAAGGGTTGGTGGGGGGGTCCACAGATACGCAGTATTTT. This translates into CASSQGLVGGSTDTQYF.

The chain has TRBV24-1 and TRBJ2-2, with D tentatively TRBD2 (5 bases). CDR3 length: 17 amino acids. From germline, CDR1 is KGHDR and CDR2 SFDVKD. V was cut by 0 bases and J by 2 bases, with 12 bases left in between. For the CDR3, the DNA is TGTGCCACCAGTGATTTGTTCGGGGAACGAAACACCGGGGAGCTGTTTTTT. It yields the protein CATSDLFGERNTGELFF.

V gene TRBV12-3 or TRBV12-4 combines with J gene TRBJ2-7, with 7 bases lining up with TRBD2. CDR3 length: 13 amino acids. V gave up 6 bases and J gave up 9 bases; unmatched junction bases: 11. DNA for the CDR3: TGTGCCAGCAGCCCTAGCGGTGCCCTAAGGCAGTACTTC. This sequence encodes CASSPSGALRQYF.

The CDR3 DNA sequence: TGCGCCAGCAGGGGGACAGGGGAAGCATCACCCCTCCACTTT. This sequence encodes CASRGTGEASPLHF. This chain links TRBV5-1 with TRBJ1-6; 10 bases match TRBD1. In germline, CDR1 is SGHRS, CDR2 YFSETQ. With V trimmed by 5 bases and J by 10 bases, 6 bases remained unmatched. CDR3 length equals 14 residues.